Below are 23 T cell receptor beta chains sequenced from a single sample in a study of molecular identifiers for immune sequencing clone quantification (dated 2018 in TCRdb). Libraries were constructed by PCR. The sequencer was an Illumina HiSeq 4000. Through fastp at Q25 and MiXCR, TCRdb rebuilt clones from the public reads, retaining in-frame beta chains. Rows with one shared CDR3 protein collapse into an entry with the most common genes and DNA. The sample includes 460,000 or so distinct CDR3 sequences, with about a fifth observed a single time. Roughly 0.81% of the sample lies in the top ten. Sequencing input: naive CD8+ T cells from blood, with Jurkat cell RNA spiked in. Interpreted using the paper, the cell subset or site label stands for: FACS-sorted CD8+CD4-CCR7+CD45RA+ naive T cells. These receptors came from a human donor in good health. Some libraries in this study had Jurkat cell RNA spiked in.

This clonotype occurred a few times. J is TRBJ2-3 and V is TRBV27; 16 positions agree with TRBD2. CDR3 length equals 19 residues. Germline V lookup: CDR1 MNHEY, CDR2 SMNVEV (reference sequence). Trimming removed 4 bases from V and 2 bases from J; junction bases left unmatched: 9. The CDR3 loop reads CASSSPGLAGGRDTDTQYF. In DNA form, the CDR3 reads TGTGCCAGCAGTTCCCCGGGACTAGCGGGGGGGCGTGACACAGATACGCAGTATTTT.

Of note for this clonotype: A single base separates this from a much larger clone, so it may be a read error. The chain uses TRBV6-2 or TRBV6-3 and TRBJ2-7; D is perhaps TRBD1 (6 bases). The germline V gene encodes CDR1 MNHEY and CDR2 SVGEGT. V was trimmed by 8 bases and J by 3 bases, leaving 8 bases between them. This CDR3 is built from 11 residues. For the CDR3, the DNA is TGTGCCAGCCAGGACAGCTACGAGCAGTACTTC. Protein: CASQDSYEQYF.

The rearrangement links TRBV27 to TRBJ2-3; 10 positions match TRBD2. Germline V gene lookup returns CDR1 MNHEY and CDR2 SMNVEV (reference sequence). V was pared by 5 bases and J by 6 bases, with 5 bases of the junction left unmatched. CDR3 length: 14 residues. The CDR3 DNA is TGTGCCAGCAGTCGGGCTAGCGGGGGCGATACGCAGTATTTT. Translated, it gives CASSRASGGDTQYF.

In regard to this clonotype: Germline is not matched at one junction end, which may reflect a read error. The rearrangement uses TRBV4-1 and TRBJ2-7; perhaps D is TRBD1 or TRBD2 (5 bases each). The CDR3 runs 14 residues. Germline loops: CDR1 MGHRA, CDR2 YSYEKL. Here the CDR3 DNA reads TGCGCCAGCAGCCAAGAGAGGGGCTGGATCGAGCGGTACTTC. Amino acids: CASSQERGWIERYF.

CDR3 sequence (DNA): TGTGCCAGCAGCTCGATCGTGGGTTTGGGCACTGAAGCTTTCTTT. This gives the protein CASSSIVGLGTEAFF. V gene TRBV7-9 combines with J gene TRBJ1-1; D is undetermined. The CDR3 length is 15 residues. Germline V lookup: CDR1 SEHNR, CDR2 FQNEAQ (reference sequence). The V gene lost 4 bases and the J gene lost 4 bases, with 16 bases spanning the gap.

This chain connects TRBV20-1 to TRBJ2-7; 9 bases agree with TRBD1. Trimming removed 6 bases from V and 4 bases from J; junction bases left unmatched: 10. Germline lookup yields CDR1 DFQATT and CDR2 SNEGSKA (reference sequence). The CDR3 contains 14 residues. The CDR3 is CSAPAVGQGYEQYF. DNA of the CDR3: TGCAGTGCACCAGCCGTAGGACAGGGGTACGAGCAGTACTTC.

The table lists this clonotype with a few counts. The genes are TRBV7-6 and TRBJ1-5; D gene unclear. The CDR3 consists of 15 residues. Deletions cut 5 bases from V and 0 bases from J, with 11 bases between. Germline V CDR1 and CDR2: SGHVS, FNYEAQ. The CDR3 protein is CASSPTPYSNQPQHF. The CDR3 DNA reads TGTGCCAGCAGCCCCACCCCTTATAGCAATCAGCCCCAGCATTTT.

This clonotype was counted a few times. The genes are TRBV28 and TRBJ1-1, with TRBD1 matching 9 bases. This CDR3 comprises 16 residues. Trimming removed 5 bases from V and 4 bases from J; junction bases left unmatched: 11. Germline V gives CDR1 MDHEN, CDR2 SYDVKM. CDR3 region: CASSALPGTGSTEAFF. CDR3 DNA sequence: TGTGCCAGCAGTGCCCTCCCCGGGACAGGGAGCACTGAAGCTTTCTTT.

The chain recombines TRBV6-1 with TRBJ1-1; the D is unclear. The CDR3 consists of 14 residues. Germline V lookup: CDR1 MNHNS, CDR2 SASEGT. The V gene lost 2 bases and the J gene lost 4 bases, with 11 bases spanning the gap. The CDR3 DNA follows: TGTGCCAGCAGTGAAAGTCTAGTTGGCACTGAAGCTTTCTTT. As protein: CASSESLVGTEAFF.

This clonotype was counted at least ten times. The CDR3 region has the DNA TGTGCCAGCAGTTGGGGGCTCGGGGCCAACGTCCTGACTTTC. Protein product: CASSWGLGANVLTF. The gene calls are TRBV27 and TRBJ2-6; D may be TRBD1 (6 bases). V was trimmed by 4 bases and J by 4 bases, leaving 8 bases between them. The CDR3 covers 14 residues. Per the germline V gene, CDR1 is MNHEY and CDR2 is SMNVEV (reference sequence).

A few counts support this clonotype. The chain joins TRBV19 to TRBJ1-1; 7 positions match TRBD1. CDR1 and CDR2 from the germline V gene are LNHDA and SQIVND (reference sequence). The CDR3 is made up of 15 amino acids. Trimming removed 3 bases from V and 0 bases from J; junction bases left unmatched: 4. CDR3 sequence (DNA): TGTGCCAGTAGTATCGGGGACAGTCTGAACACTGAAGCTTTCTTT. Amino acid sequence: CASSIGDSLNTEAFF.

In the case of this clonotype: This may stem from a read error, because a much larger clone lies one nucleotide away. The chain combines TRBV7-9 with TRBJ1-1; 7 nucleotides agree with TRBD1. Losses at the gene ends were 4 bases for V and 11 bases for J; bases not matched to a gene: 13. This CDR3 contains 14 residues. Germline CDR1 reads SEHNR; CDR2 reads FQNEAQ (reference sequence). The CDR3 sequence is CASSSGGGRENAFF. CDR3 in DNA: TGTGCCAGCAGCTCCGGAGGGGGCCGGGAGAATGCTTTCTTT.

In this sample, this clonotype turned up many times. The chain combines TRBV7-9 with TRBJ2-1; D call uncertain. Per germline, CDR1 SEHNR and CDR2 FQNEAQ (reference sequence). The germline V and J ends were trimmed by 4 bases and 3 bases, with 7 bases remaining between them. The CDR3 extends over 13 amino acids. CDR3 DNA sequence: TGTGCCAGCAGCTCCCCGCACTACAATGAGCAGTTCTTC. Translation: CASSSPHYNEQFF.

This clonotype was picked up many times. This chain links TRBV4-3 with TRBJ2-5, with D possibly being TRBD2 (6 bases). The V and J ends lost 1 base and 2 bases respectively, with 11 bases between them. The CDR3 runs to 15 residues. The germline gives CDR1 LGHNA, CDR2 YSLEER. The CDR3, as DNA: TGCGCCAGCAGCCAAGCCCGGGGGAGGCAAGAGACCCAGTACTTC. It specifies CASSQARGRQETQYF.

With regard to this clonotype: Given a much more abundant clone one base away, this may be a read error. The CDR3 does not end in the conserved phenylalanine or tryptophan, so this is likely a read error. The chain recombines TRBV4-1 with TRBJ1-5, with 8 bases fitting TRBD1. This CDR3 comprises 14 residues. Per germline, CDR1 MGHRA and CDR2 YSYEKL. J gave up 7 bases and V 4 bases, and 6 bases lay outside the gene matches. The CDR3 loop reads CASSPDRGYQPQHS. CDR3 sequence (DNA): TGCGCCAGCAGCCCCGACAGGGGATACCAGCCCCAGCATTCT.

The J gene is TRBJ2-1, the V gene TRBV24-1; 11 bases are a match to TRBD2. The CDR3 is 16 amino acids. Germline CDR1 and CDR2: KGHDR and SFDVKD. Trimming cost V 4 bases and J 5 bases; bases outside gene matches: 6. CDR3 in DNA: TGTGCCACCAGTGAACGACTAGCGGGATTCGACAATGAGCAGTTCTTC. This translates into CATSERLAGFDNEQFF.

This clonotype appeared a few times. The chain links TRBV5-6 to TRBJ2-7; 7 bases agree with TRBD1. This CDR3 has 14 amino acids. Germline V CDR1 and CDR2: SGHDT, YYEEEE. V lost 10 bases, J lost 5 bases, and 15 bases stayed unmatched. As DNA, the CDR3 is TGTGCCCAATACTCGACAGGGTCGTTCCACGAGCAGTACTTC. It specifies CAQYSTGSFHEQYF.

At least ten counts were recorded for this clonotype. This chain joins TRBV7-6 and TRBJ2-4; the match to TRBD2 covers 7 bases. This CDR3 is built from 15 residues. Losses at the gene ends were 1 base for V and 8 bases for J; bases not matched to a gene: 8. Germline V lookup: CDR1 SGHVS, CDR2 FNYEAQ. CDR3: CASSLVGEGLDIQYF. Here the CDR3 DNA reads TGTGCCAGCAGCTTAGTGGGGGAGGGCCTGGACATTCAGTACTTC.

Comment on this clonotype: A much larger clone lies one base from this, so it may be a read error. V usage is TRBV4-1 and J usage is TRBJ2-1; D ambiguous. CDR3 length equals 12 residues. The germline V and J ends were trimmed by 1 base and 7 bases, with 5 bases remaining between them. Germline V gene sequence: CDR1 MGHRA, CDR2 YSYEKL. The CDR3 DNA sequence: TGCGCCAGCAGCCAAGCAGAAAATGAGCAGTTCTTC. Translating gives CASSQAENEQFF.

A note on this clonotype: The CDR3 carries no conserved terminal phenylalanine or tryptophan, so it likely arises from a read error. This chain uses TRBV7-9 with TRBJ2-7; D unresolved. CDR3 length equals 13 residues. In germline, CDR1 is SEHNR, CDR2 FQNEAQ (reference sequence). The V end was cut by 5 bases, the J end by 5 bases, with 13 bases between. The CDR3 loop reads CASSLGAADEQYS. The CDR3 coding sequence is TGTGCCAGCAGCCTCGGCGCTGCGGACGAGCAGTACTCC.

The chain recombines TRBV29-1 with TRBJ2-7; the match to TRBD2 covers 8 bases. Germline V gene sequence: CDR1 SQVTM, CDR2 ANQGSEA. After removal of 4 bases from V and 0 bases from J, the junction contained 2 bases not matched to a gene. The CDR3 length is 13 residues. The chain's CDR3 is CSVAGGSSYEQYF. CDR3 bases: TGCAGCGTTGCGGGGGGGAGCTCCTACGAGCAGTACTTC.

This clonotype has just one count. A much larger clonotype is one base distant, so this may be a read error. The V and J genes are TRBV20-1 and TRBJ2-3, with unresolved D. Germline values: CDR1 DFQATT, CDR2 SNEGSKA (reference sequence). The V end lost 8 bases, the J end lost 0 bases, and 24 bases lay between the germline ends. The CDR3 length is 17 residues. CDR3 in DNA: TGCAGTACTAACCCCTCCCTCGAACCAACCAGCACAGATACGCAGTATTTT. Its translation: CSTNPSLEPTSTDTQYF.

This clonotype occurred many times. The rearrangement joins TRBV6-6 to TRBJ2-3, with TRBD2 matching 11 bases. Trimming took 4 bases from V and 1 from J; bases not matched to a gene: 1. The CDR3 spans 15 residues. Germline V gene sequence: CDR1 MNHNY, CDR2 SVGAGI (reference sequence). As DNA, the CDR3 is TGTGCCAGCAGTTTTAGCGGGGGGGGCACAGATACGCAGTATTTT. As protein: CASSFSGGGTDTQYF.